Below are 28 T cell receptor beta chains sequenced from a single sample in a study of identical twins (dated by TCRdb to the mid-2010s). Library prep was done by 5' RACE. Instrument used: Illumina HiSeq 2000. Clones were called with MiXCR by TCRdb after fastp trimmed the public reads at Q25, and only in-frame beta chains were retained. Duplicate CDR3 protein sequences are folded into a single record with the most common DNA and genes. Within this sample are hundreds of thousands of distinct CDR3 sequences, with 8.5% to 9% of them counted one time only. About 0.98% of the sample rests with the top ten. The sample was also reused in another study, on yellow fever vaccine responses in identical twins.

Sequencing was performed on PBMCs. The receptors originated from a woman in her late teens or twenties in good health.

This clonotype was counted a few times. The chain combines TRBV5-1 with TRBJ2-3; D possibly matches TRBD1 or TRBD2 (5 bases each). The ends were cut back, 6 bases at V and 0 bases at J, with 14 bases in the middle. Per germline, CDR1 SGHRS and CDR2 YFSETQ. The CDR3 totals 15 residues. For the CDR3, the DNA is TGCGCCAGCACAGTCGGGGCCAGTAGCACAGATACGCAGTATTTT. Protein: CASTVGASSTDTQYF.

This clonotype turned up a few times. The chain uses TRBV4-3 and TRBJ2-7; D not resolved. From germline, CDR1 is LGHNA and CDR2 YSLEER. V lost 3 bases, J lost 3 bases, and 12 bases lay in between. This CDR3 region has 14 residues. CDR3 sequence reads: CASSQTHHYYEQYF. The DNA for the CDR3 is TGCGCCAGCAGCCAGACACATCACTACTACGAGCAGTACTTC.

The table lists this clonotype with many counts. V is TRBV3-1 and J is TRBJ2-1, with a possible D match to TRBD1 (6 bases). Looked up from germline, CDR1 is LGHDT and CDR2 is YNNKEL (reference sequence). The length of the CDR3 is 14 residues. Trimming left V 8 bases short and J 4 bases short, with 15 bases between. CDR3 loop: CASRRETGYNEQFF. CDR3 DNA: TGTGCCAGCCGTAGAGAGACAGGATACAATGAGCAGTTCTTC.

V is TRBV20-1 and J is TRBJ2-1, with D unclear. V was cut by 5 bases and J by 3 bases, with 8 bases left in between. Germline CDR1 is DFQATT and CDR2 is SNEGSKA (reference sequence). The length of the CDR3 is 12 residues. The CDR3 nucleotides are TGCAGTGCTTGCCCCAACTACAATGAGCAGTTCTTC. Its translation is CSACPNYNEQFF.

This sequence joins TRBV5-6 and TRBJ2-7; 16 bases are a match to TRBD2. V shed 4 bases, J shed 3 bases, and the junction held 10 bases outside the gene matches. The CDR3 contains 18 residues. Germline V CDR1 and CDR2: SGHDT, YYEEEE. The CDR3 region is CASSTTPGLAGGFYEQYF. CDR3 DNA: TGTGCCAGCAGCACAACCCCGGGACTAGCGGGAGGGTTCTACGAGCAGTACTTC.

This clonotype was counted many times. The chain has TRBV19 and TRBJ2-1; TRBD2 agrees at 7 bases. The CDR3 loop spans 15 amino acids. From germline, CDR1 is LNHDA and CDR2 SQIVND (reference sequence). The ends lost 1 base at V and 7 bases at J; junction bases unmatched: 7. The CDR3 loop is CASSIAAGVLNEQFF. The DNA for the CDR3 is TGTGCCAGTAGTATAGCGGCGGGAGTTTTAAATGAGCAGTTCTTC.

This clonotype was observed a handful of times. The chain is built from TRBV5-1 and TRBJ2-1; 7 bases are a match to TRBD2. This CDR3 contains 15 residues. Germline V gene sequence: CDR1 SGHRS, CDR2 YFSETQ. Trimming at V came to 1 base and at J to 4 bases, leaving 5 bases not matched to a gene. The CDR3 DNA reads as TGCGCCAGCAGCTTGTGGGGGGGAGAGTACAATGAGCAGTTCTTC. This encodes CASSLWGGEYNEQFF.

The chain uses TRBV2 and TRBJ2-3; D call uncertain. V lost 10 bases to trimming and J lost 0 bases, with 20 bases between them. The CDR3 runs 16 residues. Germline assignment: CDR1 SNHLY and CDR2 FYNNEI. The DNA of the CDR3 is TGTGCCACCACCCGATCGACGGAGACTAGCACAGATACGCAGTATTTT. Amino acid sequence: CATTRSTETSTDTQYF.

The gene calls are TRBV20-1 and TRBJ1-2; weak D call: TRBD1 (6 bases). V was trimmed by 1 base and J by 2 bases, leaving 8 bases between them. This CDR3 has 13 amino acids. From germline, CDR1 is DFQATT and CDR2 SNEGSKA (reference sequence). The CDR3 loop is CSARVRGNYGYTF. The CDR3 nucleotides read TGCAGTGCTAGAGTCAGGGGCAACTATGGCTACACCTTC.

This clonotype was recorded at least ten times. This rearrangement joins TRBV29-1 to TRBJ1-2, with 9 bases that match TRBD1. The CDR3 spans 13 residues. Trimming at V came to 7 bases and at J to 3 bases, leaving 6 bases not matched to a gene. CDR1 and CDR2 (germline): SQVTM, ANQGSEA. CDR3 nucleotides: TGCAGCGCCGATACAGGGGGCGACTATGGCTACACCTTC. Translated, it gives CSADTGGDYGYTF.

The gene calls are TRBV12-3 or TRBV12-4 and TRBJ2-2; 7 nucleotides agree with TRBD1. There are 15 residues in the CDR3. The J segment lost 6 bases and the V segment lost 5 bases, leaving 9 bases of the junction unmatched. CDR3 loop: CASSPQGPSAGELFF. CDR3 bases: TGTGCCAGCAGTCCACAGGGGCCGAGCGCCGGGGAGCTGTTTTTT.

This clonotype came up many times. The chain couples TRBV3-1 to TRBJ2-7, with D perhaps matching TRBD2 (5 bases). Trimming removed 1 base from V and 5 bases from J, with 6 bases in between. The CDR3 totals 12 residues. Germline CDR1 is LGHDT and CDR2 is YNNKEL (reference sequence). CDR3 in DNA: TGTGCCAGCAGCCAAGTGGGAGACGAGCAGTACTTC. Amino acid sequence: CASSQVGDEQYF.

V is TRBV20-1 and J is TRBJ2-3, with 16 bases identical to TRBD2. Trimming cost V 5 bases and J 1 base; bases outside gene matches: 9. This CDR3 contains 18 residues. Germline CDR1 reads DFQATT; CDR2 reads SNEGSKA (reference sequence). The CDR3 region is CSADKSGTSGGGTDTQYF. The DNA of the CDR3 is TGCAGTGCTGATAAATCCGGGACTAGCGGGGGGGGCACAGATACGCAGTATTTT.

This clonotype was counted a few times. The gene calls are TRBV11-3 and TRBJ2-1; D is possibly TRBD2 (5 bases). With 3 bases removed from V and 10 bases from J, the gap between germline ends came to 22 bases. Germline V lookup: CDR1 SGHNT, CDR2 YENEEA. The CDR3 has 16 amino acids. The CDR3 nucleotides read TGTGCCAGCAGCTTTACGAGCAGGTTGACCTCGGGGGAGCAGTTCTTC. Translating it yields CASSFTSRLTSGEQFF.

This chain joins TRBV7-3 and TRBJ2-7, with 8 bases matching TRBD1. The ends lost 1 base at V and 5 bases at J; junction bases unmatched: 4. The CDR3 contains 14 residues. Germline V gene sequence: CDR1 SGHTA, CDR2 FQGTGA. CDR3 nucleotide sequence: TGTGCCAGCAGCTTAAAGGGACAGGTCGACGAGCAGTACTTC. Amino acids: CASSLKGQVDEQYF.

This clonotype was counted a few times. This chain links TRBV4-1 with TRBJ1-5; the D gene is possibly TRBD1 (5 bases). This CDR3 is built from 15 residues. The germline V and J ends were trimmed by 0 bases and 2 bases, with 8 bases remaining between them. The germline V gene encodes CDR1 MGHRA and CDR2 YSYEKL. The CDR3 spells CASSQEQVGNQPQHF. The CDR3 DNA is TGCGCCAGCAGCCAAGAACAGGTGGGCAATCAGCCCCAGCATTTT.

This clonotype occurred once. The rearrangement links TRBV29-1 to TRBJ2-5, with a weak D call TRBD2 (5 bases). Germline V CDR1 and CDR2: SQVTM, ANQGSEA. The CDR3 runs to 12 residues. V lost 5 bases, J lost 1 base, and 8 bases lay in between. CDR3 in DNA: TGCAGCGTTTACGGAGGCCAAGAGACCCAGTACTTC. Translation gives CSVYGGQETQYF.

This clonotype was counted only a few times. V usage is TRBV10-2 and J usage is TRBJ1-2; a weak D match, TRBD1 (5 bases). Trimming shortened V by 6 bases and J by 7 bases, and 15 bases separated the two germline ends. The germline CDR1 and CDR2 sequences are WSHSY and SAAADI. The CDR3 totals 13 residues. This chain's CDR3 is CASRMTGGSGYTF. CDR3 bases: TGCGCCAGCAGGATGACGGGGGGATCTGGCTACACCTTC.

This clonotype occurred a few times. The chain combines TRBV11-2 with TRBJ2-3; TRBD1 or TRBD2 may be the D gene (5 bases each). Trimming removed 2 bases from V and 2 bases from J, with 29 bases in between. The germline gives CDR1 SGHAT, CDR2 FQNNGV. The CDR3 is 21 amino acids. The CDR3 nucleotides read TGTGCCAGCAGCTTATATGGCGAGTCTTGGGACCCCCTGGGAAACACAGATACGCAGTATTTT. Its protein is CASSLYGESWDPLGNTDTQYF.

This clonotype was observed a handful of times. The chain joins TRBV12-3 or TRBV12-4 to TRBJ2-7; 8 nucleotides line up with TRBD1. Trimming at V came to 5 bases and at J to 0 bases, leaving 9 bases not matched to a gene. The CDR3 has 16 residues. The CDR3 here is CASSGQGRISSYEQYF. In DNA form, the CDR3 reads TGTGCCAGCAGTGGACAGGGTAGGATCTCCTCCTACGAGCAGTACTTC.

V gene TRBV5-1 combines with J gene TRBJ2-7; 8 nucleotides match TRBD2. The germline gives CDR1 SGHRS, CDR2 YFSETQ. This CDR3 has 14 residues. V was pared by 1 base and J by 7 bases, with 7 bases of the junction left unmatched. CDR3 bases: TGCGCCAGCAGCTTGCAGCGGGAGAATTTAGAGCAGTACTTC. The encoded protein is CASSLQRENLEQYF. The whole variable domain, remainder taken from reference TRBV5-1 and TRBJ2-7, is KAGVTQTPRYLIKTRGQQVTLSCSPISGHRSVSWYQQTPGQGLQFLFEYFSETQRNKGNFPGRFSGRQFSNSRSEMNVSTLELGDSALYLCASSLQRENLEQYFGPGTRLTVT.

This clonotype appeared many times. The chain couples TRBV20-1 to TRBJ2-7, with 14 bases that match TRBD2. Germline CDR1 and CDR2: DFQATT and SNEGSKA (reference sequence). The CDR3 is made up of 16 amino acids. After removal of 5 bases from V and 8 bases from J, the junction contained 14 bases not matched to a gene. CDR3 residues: CSARKGLAGDYGQQYF. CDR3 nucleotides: TGCAGTGCTCGAAAGGGACTAGCGGGGGACTACGGGCAGCAGTACTTC.

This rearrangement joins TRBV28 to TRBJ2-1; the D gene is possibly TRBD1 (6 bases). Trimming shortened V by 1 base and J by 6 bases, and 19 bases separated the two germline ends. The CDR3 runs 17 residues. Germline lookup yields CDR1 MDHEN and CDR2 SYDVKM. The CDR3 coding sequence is TGTGCCAGCAGTTTATTTTCCGGACAGACTTCAGGCAATGAGCAGTTCTTC. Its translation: CASSLFSGQTSGNEQFF.

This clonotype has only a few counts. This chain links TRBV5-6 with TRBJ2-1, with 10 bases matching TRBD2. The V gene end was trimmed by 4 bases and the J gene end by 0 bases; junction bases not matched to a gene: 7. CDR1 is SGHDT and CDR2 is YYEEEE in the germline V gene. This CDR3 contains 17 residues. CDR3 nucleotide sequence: TGTGCCAGCAGCCTGACTAGCGGGCCCAGCTCCTACAATGAGCAGTTCTTC. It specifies CASSLTSGPSSYNEQFF. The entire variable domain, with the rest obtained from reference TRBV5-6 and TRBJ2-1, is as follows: DAGVTQSPTHLIKTRGQQVTLRCSPKSGHDTVSWYQQALGQGPQFIFQYYEEEERQRGNFPDRFSGHQFPNYSSELNVNALLLGDSALYLCASSLTSGPSSYNEQFFGPGTRLTVL.

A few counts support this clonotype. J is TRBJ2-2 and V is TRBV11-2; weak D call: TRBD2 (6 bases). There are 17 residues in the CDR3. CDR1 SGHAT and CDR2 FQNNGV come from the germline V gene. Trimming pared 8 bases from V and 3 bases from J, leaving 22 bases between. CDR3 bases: TGTGCCAGCTCGCCCTTTGTCGGGAGATCTGACACCGGGGAGCTGTTTTTT. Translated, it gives CASSPFVGRSDTGELFF.

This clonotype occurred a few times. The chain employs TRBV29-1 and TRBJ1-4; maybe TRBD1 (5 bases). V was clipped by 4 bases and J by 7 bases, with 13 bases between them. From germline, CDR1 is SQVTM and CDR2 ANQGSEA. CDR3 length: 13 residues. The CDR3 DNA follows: TGCAGCGTTGCGGCGGGGGTCGGTGAAAAACTGTTTTTT. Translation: CSVAAGVGEKLFF.

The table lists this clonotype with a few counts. The CDR3 sequence: CASPLATESSNTGELFF. For the CDR3, the DNA is TGTGCCAGCCCTTTAGCGACAGAATCCTCGAACACCGGGGAGCTGTTTTTT. The chain employs TRBV7-6 and TRBJ2-2; D possibly uses TRBD1 or TRBD2 (5 bases each). The V gene's germline CDR1 is SGHVS and CDR2 FNYEAQ. CDR3 length equals 17 residues. V was clipped by 8 bases and J by 0 bases, with 19 bases between them.

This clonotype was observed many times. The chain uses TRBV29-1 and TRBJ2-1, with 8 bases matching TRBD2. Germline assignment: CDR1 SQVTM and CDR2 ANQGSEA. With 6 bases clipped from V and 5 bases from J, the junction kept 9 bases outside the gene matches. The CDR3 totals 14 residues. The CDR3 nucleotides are TGCAGCGTGAGGGGCCTAGCGGGCCACAATGAGCAGTTCTTC. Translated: CSVRGLAGHNEQFF.